These 9 T cell receptor beta chains share one sample of origin, sequenced in a study of vaccination and CD4 T cells after COVID-19 (dated by TCRdb to 2022 to 2024). Read against the paper, the sample's treatment or condition label means: 10-day PBMC culture with coronavirus spike peptide pools or control peptides (ViraFEST assay). These receptors have no known antigen. Preparation of the library involved PCR. The run used an Illumina iSeq 100. DNA from cultured CD4+ T cells was subjected to TCR sequencing with the Oncomine TCR Beta short-read assay at the Johns Hopkins FTIC core. In-frame beta chains were kept once TCRdb had trimmed the public reads at Q25 with fastp and called clones with MiXCR. Rows are unified per CDR3 protein, each entry keeping the most common DNA and genes. The sample table lists 14,000 to 15,000 distinct CDR3 sequences, roughly 73% of them with a count of one. Clones ranked in the top ten supply roughly a tenth of the sample.

Sequencing was done on a sample of CD4+ T cells from blood, cultured in vitro. These receptor sequences come from a human donor who had recovered from COVID-19.

This chain joins TRBV2 and TRBJ2-5; 10 bases are a match to TRBD2. In germline, CDR1 is SNHLY, CDR2 FYNNEI. This CDR3 is built from 14 residues. J was trimmed by 4 bases and V by 6 bases; bases with no gene match: 5. For the CDR3, the DNA is TGTGCCAGCAGCCCGGGACTAGCGTTAGAGACCCAGTACTTC. Translating it yields CASSPGLALETQYF.

The chain couples TRBV24-1 to TRBJ1-5; a possible D gene is TRBD1 (6 bases). This CDR3 contains 14 residues. The germline CDR1 and CDR2 sequences are KGHDR and SFDVKD. V shed 6 bases and J shed 2 bases, with 10 bases lying between them. The CDR3 loop reads CATSMAGGNQPQHF. The CDR3, as DNA: TGTGCCACCAGTATGGCAGGGGGCAATCAGCCCCAGCATTTT.

In this sample, this clonotype turned up a few times. The V and J genes are TRBV6-1 and TRBJ1-5, with 8 bases that match TRBD1. CDR1 and CDR2 (germline): MNHNS, SASEGT. There are 15 residues in the CDR3. V lost 4 bases to trimming and J lost 1 base; unmatched junction nucleotides: 3. CDR3 in amino acids: CASSADRASNQPQHF. DNA of the CDR3: TGTGCCAGCAGTGCGGACAGGGCGAGCAATCAGCCCCAGCATTTT.

J is TRBJ2-2 and V is TRBV7-2, with TRBD2 as a possible D gene (6 bases). Germline lookup yields CDR1 SGHTA and CDR2 FQGNSA. The V and J ends lost 1 base and 7 bases respectively, with 7 bases between them. The length of the CDR3 is 13 residues. The CDR3 DNA follows: TGTGCCAGCAGCTTAGAGACTAGCGGGGAGCTGTTTTTT. As protein: CASSLETSGELFF.

The chain combines TRBV7-9 with TRBJ2-1, with D perhaps matching TRBD1 or TRBD2 (5 bases each). The CDR3 is made up of 15 amino acids. Trimming shortened V by 6 bases and J by 0 bases, and 12 bases separated the two germline ends. Per germline, CDR1 SEHNR and CDR2 FQNEAQ (reference sequence). The CDR3 reads CASRRDQSSYNEQFF. The CDR3 DNA is TGTGCCAGCAGACGGGACCAGAGCTCCTACAATGAGCAGTTCTTC.

J is TRBJ1-2 and V is TRBV7-9; TRBD1 agrees at 7 bases. The germline CDR1 and CDR2 sequences are SEHNR and FQNEAQ (reference sequence). The junction had 9 bases not matched to a gene; V was cut back by 0 bases and J by 8 bases. The CDR3 extends over 15 amino acids. The CDR3 nucleotides are TGTGCCAGCAGCTTAGCGCGACAGGGCTTAGGAGGCTACACCTTC. Residues: CASSLARQGLGGYTF.

The count of this clonotype is one. V is TRBV27 and J is TRBJ2-7, with a tentative D call TRBD1 (6 bases). CDR3 length: 13 residues. Germline V CDR1 and CDR2: MNHEY, SMNVEV (reference sequence). Trimming stripped 5 bases from V and 6 bases from J, with 14 bases between. Here the CDR3 DNA reads TGTGCCAGCAGTCGGAACAGGGTCGGCGAGCAGTACTTC. Amino acids: CASSRNRVGEQYF.

The V and J genes are TRBV28 and TRBJ2-3; no firm D call. The V gene lost 3 bases and the J gene lost 0 bases, with 7 bases spanning the gap. Per germline, CDR1 MDHEN and CDR2 SYDVKM. The CDR3 runs 14 residues. Written as DNA, the CDR3 is TGTGCCAGCAGTTTCCCCCCAAGCACAGATACGCAGTATTTT. Its protein is CASSFPPSTDTQYF. The full variable domain, rest sourced from reference TRBV28 and TRBJ2-3, is DVKVTQSSRYLVKRTGEKVFLECVQDMDHENMFWYRQDPGLGLRLIYFSYDVKMKEKGDIPEGYSVSREKKERFSLILESASTNQTSMYLCASSFPPSTDTQYFGPGTRLTVL.

V usage is TRBV5-1 and J usage is TRBJ1-1, with 8 bases lining up with TRBD1. The CDR3 totals 16 residues. Germline CDR1 SGHRS, CDR2 YFSETQ. V lost 0 bases, J lost 4 bases, and 8 bases stayed unmatched. CDR3 DNA: TGCGCCAGCAGCTTGGCCACCGGACAGGGTGGCACTGAAGCTTTCTTT. It specifies CASSLATGQGGTEAFF. The full variable domain, completed using reference TRBV5-1 and TRBJ1-1, is KAGVTQTPRYLIKTRGQQVTLSCSPISGHRSVSWYQQTPGQGLQFLFEYFSETQRNKGNFPGRFSGRQFSNSRSEMNVSTLELGDSALYLCASSLATGQGGTEAFFGQGTRLTVV.